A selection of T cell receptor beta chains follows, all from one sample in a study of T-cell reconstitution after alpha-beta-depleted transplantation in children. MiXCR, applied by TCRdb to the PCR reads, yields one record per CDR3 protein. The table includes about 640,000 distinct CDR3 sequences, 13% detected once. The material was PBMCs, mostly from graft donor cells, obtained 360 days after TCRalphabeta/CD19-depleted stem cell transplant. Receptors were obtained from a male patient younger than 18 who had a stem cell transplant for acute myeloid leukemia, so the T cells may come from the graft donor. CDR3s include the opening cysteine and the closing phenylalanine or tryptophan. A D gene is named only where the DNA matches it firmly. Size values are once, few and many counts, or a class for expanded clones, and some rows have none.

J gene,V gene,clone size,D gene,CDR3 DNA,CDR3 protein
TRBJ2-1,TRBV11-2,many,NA,TGTGCCAGCAGCCGCAATTCCTACAATGAGCAGTTCTTC,CASSRNSYNEQFF
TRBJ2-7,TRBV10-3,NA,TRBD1,TGTGCCATCATGGGGCCCGGGACAGGGCACTACGAGCAGTACTTC,CAIMGPGTGHYEQYF
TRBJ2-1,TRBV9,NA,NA,TGTGCCAGCAACGTGGACATGGCCTACAATGAGCAGTTCTTC,CASNVDMAYNEQFF
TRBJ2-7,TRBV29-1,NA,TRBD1,TGCAGCGTTGAGGACAGGGCCGAGCAGTACTTC,CSVEDRAEQYF
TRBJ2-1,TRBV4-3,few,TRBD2,TGCGCCAGCAGCCAACCAGGTAAGGGCGCTAGCGGGCCCAATGAGCAGTTCTTC,CASSQPGKGASGPNEQFF
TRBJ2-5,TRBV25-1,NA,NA,TGTGCCAGCAGTAACAGTCCTTTATGGGGAGAGACCCAGTACTTC,CASSNSPLWGETQYF
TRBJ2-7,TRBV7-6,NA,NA,TGTGCCAGCAGCTCGCCGGGACACCCCTCCTACGAGCAGTACTTC,CASSSPGHPSYEQYF
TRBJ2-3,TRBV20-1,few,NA,TGCAGTGCTAGAGTGTTAGTTCGGGCAGATACGCAGTATTTT,CSARVLVRADTQYF
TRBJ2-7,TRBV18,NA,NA,TGTGCCAGCTCACCAGGGGGACTCCGGTACCTATACGAGCAGTACTTC,CASSPGGLRYLYEQYF
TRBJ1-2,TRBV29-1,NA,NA,TGCAGCGGGGGGGGAGACTATGGCTACACCTTC,CSGGGDYGYTF
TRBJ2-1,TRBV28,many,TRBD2,TGTGCCAGCAGTTTAGTCTTAGCGGGAGCCACGGTAAATGAGCAGTTCTTC,CASSLVLAGATVNEQFF
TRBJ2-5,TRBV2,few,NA,TGTGCCAGCACTGGAGTCCGCCCGTACCAAGAGACCCAGTACTTC,CASTGVRPYQETQYF
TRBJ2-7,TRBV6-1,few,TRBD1,TGTGCCAGCAAGGGCCCCGGACAGGGGTTCGAGCAGTACTTC,CASKGPGQGFEQYF
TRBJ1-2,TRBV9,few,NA,TGTGCCAGCAGCGTAGTCCCAGGGGCAGACTATGGCTACACCTTC,CASSVVPGADYGYTF
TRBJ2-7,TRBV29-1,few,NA,TGCAGCGTTGAGTTCCGATACGAGCAGTACTTC,CSVEFRYEQYF
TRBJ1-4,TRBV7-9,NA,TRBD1,TGTGCCAGCAGCTTGGGACAGGAAAAACTGTTTTTT,CASSLGQEKLFF